The 30 T cell receptor beta chains presented below share a single source sample, sequenced in a study of metastatic and nonmetastatic thyroid tumors. No patient received treatment before thyroid surgery. TCRdb called clones again from the PCR reads with MiXCR. This repertoire shows fewer than 35,000 clones, 30% found once; its top ten account for more than 30%. Sequencing was done on a sample of blood. These TCRs come from a female donor with papillary thyroid cancer or a benign thyroid nodule (not recorded which). Some clones in this sample may be carry-over from other donors' samples.

The V and J genes are TRBV11-3 and TRBJ2-7, with D possibly TRBD2 on 5 matching bases. Trimming stripped 5 bases from V and 0 bases from J, with 14 bases between. This CDR3 contains 15 residues. Germline V gives CDR1 SGHNT, CDR2 YENEEA. The CDR3 loop is CASSPYERSSYEQYF. As DNA, the CDR3 is TGTGCCAGCAGCCCTTATGAGCGGAGCTCCTACGAGCAGTACTTC.

At least ten counts were recorded for this clone. The rearrangement links TRBV6-6 to TRBJ2-1; D gene uncertain. This CDR3 is built from 13 residues. Germline CDR1 and CDR2: MNHNY and SVGAGI (reference sequence). The germline V and J ends were trimmed by 2 bases and 5 bases, with 7 bases remaining between them. CDR3 coding DNA: TGTGCCAGCAGTTACGGCAGGAACAATGAGCAGTTCTTC. Residues: CASSYGRNNEQFF.

This clone showed up many times. The rearrangement links TRBV27 to TRBJ1-6, with unresolved D. Trimming removed 8 bases at V and 5 bases at J, with 13 bases between. CDR1 and CDR2 (germline): MNHEY, SMNVEV (reference sequence). The CDR3 is 14 residues long. The CDR3 spells CASGYRLNNSPLHF. The CDR3 DNA sequence: TGTGCCAGCGGGTACCGGTTGAATAATTCACCCCTCCACTTT.

The J gene is TRBJ2-7, the V gene TRBV28, with D possibly TRBD1 on 7 matching bases. The CDR3 extends over 14 amino acids. The V gene's germline CDR1 is MDHEN and CDR2 SYDVKM. The CDR3 region is CASTLEGQNDEQSV. The DNA of the CDR3 is TGTGCCAGCACTTTGGAGGGACAGAACGACGAGCAGTCCGTC.

V is TRBV28 and J is TRBJ2-4; D gene unclear. The germline CDR1 and CDR2 sequences are MDHEN and SYDVKM. The CDR3 loop spans 15 amino acids. V was pared by 10 bases and J by 8 bases, with 24 bases between. The CDR3: CATTLKPVTKYIQYF. The CDR3 DNA reads as TGTGCCACAACACTCAAACCCGTGACAAAATACATTCAGTACTTC.

The chain combines TRBV12-3 or TRBV12-4 with TRBJ2-3; D gene ambiguous. The CDR3 runs 12 residues. With 7 bases removed from V and 1 base from J, the gap between germline ends came to 6 bases. CDR3 sequence reads: CASMPGTDTQYF. DNA of the CDR3: TGTGCCAGCATGCCAGGCACAGATACGCAGTATTTT.

The chain uses TRBV20-1 and TRBJ2-7, with TRBD2 matching over 13 bases. The CDR3 is made up of 16 amino acids. Trimming removed 3 bases from V and 1 base from J; junction bases left unmatched: 6. Looked up from germline, CDR1 is DFQATT and CDR2 is SNEGSKA (reference sequence). The CDR3 DNA reads TGCAGTGCTAGCGGTAGGACTAGCGGGAGTTCCTACGAGCAGTACTTC. The encoded protein is CSASGRTSGSSYEQYF.

This chain joins TRBV7-9 and TRBJ1-1; no clear D. Trimming pared 1 base from V and 9 bases from J, leaving 9 bases between. Germline CDR1 is SEHNR and CDR2 is FQNEAQ (reference sequence). The CDR3 is 12 amino acids. CDR3 DNA sequence: TGTGCCAGCAGCTTAGGGGATGAACAAGCTTTCTTT. It encodes CASSLGDEQAFF.

This clone was seen a handful of times. The V gene is TRBV28, the J gene TRBJ1-6; no reliable D call. Germline V gene lookup returns CDR1 MDHEN and CDR2 SYDVKM. With 2 bases removed from V and 10 bases from J, the gap between germline ends came to 21 bases. The CDR3 totals 17 residues. The CDR3, as DNA: TGTGCCAGCAGTTTAGGTGGTGGAGCGGGATCGGCGTCACCCCTCCACTTT. Its protein product is CASSLGGGAGSASPLHF.

This clone was recorded many times. A read error may explain this, as a much larger clone is one base away. The chain has TRBV28 and TRBJ2-7; TRBD1 aligns across 7 bases. The CDR3 has 14 amino acids. Germline lookup yields CDR1 MDHEN and CDR2 SYDVKM. The CDR3 nucleotides are TGTGCCAGCAGTTCTTACCTACAGGGGCACGAGCAGTGCTTC. Amino acids: CASSSYLQGHEQCF.

This clone was counted only a few times. The chain uses TRBV11-2 and TRBJ2-2; 10 positions match TRBD2. The V gene's germline CDR1 is SGHAT and CDR2 FQNNGV. CDR3 length equals 18 residues. V lost 5 bases and J lost 4; bases outside the gene matches: 13. CDR3 residues: CASSPGRTSGFVTGELFF. The CDR3 coding sequence is TGTGCCAGCAGCCCGGGGCGGACTAGCGGCTTTGTCACCGGGGAGCTGTTTTTT.

The table lists this clone with many counts. The genes are TRBV5-1 and TRBJ1-1; tentatively, D is TRBD1 (5 bases). Trimming stripped 0 bases from V and 4 bases from J, with 10 bases between. This CDR3 spans 14 amino acids. Germline CDR1 is SGHRS and CDR2 is YFSETQ. CDR3 in DNA: TGCGCCAGCAGCTTGGGGGACTACGCCACTGAAGCTTTCTTT. Translating gives CASSLGDYATEAFF.

The chain recombines TRBV12-3 or TRBV12-4 with TRBJ2-6; D gene ambiguous. CDR3 length: 14 residues. V lost 6 bases, J lost 0 bases, and 6 bases lay in between. For the CDR3, the DNA is TGTGCCAGCAGCCAGATCTCTGGGGCCAACGTCCTGACTTTC. Translated, it gives CASSQISGANVLTF.

This clone was seen ten or more times. This chain links TRBV11-2 with TRBJ2-3; D tentatively fits TRBD1 or TRBD2 (6 bases each). The CDR3 extends over 14 amino acids. Trimming removed 2 bases from V and 4 bases from J, with 10 bases in between. Germline assignment: CDR1 SGHAT and CDR2 FQNNGV. This CDR3 reads CASSLIGGPDTQYF. CDR3 sequence (DNA): TGTGCCAGCAGCTTAATAGGGGGGCCAGATACGCAGTATTTT.

This clone was detected many times. The chain uses TRBV6-1 and TRBJ1-1; no clear D gene. The CDR3 is 11 residues long. V lost 6 bases and J lost 5, with 7 bases in between. Germline CDR1 and CDR2: MNHNS and SASEGT. The CDR3, as DNA: TGTGCCAGCAGCCCCGGTACTGAAGCTTTCTTT. Protein sequence: CASSPGTEAFF.

The CDR3 protein is CARRVANVLTF. The CDR3 region has the DNA TGTGCCAGAAGGGTGGCCAACGTCCTGACTTTC. The rearrangement links TRBV2 to TRBJ2-6; D is unresolved. The V gene's germline CDR1 is SNHLY and CDR2 FYNNEI. This CDR3 has 11 residues. Trimming removed 9 bases from V and 6 bases from J, with 6 bases in between.

This clone was seen more than once but under ten times. The V gene is TRBV15, the J gene TRBJ2-7, with a possible D match to TRBD2 (5 bases). Germline values: CDR1 LNHNV, CDR2 YYDKDF (reference sequence). V was trimmed by 0 bases and J by 6 bases, leaving 12 bases between them. CDR3 length: 14 residues. The CDR3 sequence: CATSRDGERVEQYF. The CDR3 DNA is TGTGCCACCAGCAGAGATGGGGAGAGGGTCGAGCAGTACTTC.

This clone came up many times. This rearrangement joins TRBV19 to TRBJ2-1, with a tentative D call TRBD2 (5 bases). V gave up 5 bases and J gave up 7 bases, with 18 bases separating them. The CDR3 covers 15 residues. The germline V gene has CDR1 LNHDA and CDR2 SQIVND (reference sequence). The CDR3 coding sequence is TGTGCCAGTAGTTCCCCCGGACTGGGTACTAATGAGCAGTTCTTC. This translates into CASSSPGLGTNEQFF.

In its sample, this clone was seen many times. The CDR3 is CASSPGTSGRAKETQYF. CDR3 bases: TGTGCCAGCAGCCCCGGGACTAGCGGGAGGGCGAAAGAGACCCAGTACTTC. J is TRBJ2-5 and V is TRBV5-4; 16 nucleotides line up with TRBD2. Germline CDR1 reads SGHNT; CDR2 reads YYREEE (reference sequence). The CDR3 has 17 residues. The junction had 6 bases not matched to a gene; V was cut back by 4 bases and J by 3 bases. The complete variable domain, with remaining parts taken from reference TRBV5-4 and TRBJ2-5, reads ETGVTQSPTHLIKTRGQQVTLRCSSQSGHNTVSWYQQALGQGPQFIFQYYREEENGRGNFPPRFSGLQFPNYSSELNVNALELDDSALYLCASSPGTSGRAKETQYFGPGTRLLVL.

A remark on this clone: One end of the junction is discordant with germline, which a read error may explain. The chain has TRBV20-1 and TRBJ2-3; the D gene is possibly TRBD2 (5 bases). Germline CDR1 and CDR2: DFQATT and SNEGSKA (reference sequence). CDR3 length equals 12 residues. This CDR3 is CSAGGGTDTHYF. CDR3 bases: TGCAGTGCTGGTGGAGGCACAGATACGCATTATTTT.

Regarding this clone: Mismatch with germline at one junction end may stem from a read error. The genes are TRBV10-2 and TRBJ2-7; D tentatively fits TRBD1 or TRBD2 (5 bases each). In germline, CDR1 is WSHSY, CDR2 SAAADI. The CDR3 loop spans 16 amino acids. DNA of the CDR3: TGCTCCAGCAGTGGGTATCGGACATGGGGGTTGTACGAGCAGTACTTC. Amino acids: CSSSGYRTWGLYEQYF.

The genes are TRBV9 and TRBJ2-7; TRBD1 agrees at 11 bases. Trimming at V came to 1 base and at J to 4 bases, leaving 4 bases not matched to a gene. This CDR3 has 15 amino acids. Germline-derived CDR1 and CDR2 are SGDLS and YYNGEE. CDR3 in DNA: TGTGCCAGCAGCGTAACGGGACAGGGGGGGTACGAGCAGTACTTC. It yields the protein CASSVTGQGGYEQYF.

This clone was seen at least ten times. This chain links TRBV9 with TRBJ2-1; D tentatively fits TRBD1 or TRBD2 (6 bases each). The germline V gene encodes CDR1 SGDLS and CDR2 YYNGEE. The length of the CDR3 is 14 residues. V shed 0 bases and J shed 9 bases, with 13 bases lying between them. The CDR3 reads CASSVGGGAGEQFF. The DNA of the CDR3 is TGTGCCAGCAGCGTAGGAGGGGGAGCGGGTGAGCAGTTCTTC.

The V gene is TRBV5-1, the J gene TRBJ2-1; TRBD2 agrees at 9 bases. The germline gives CDR1 SGHRS, CDR2 YFSETQ. V gave up 4 bases and J gave up 4 bases; unmatched junction bases: 6. The CDR3 loop spans 15 amino acids. The CDR3 DNA follows: TGCGCCAGCAGCCGCACCACTAGCGGGTACAATGAGCAGTTCTTC. This sequence encodes CASSRTTSGYNEQFF. Variable domain in full (rest from reference TRBV5-1 and TRBJ2-1): KAGVTQTPRYLIKTRGQQVTLSCSPISGHRSVSWYQQTPGQGLQFLFEYFSETQRNKGNFPGRFSGRQFSNSRSEMNVSTLELGDSALYLCASSRTTSGYNEQFFGPGTRLTVL.

This clone was observed many times. The chain links TRBV19 to TRBJ1-2; 7 positions agree with TRBD1. Losses at the gene ends were 5 bases for V and 1 base for J; bases not matched to a gene: 7. This CDR3 has 15 amino acids. CDR1 and CDR2 from the germline V gene are LNHDA and SQIVND (reference sequence). The CDR3 loop is CASSAPGQNNYGYTF. The CDR3 DNA follows: TGTGCCAGTAGTGCTCCGGGACAGAATAACTATGGCTACACCTTC.

The sample holds many counts of this clone. The V gene is TRBV20-1, the J gene TRBJ2-3; TRBD1 matches at 9 bases. This CDR3 is built from 15 residues. Germline V lookup: CDR1 DFQATT, CDR2 SNEGSKA (reference sequence). V was pared by 6 bases and J by 2 bases, with 9 bases of the junction left unmatched. The CDR3 loop reads CSASPGQGYTDTQYF. The DNA of the CDR3 is TGCAGTGCAAGTCCGGGACAGGGTTACACAGATACGCAGTATTTT.

This clone was recorded at least ten times. This chain uses TRBV7-2 with TRBJ2-3, with 8 positions matching TRBD1. Germline CDR1 reads SGHTA; CDR2 reads FQGNSA. The CDR3 consists of 18 residues. V shed 4 bases and J 0 bases; nucleotides not matched to a gene: 12. The CDR3 nucleotides are TGTGCCAGCAGCTGGAGAATTCCCGGGACAGGTAGCACAGATACGCAGTATTTT. It is translated as CASSWRIPGTGSTDTQYF. The variable domain in full, with the rest retrieved from reference TRBV7-2 and TRBJ2-3, is GAGVSQSPSNKVTEKGKDVELRCDPISGHTALYWYRQSLGQGLEFLIYFQGNSAPDKSGLPSDRFSAERTGGSVSTLTIQRTQQEDSAVYLCASSWRIPGTGSTDTQYFGPGTRLTVL.

This clone has just a few counts. The rearrangement links TRBV7-2 to TRBJ2-2; tentative D call: TRBD1 (5 bases). The CDR3 has 12 amino acids. The V gene lost 5 bases and the J gene lost 10 bases, with 11 bases spanning the gap. From germline, CDR1 is SGHTA and CDR2 FQGNSA. CDR3 nucleotides: TGTGCCAGCAGCCCAGCAGGGCAGGAGCTGTTTTTT. This sequence encodes CASSPAGQELFF. Variable domain in full (rest from reference TRBV7-2 and TRBJ2-2): GAGVSQSPSNKVTEKGKDVELRCDPISGHTALYWYRQSLGQGLEFLIYFQGNSAPDKSGLPSDRFSAERTGGSVSTLTIQRTQQEDSAVYLCASSPAGQELFFGEGSRLTVL.

The chain combines TRBV20-1 with TRBJ2-1; D gene uncertain. The length of the CDR3 is 15 residues. V dropped 0 bases and J dropped 0 bases, with 9 bases sitting between them. Germline CDR1 DFQATT, CDR2 SNEGSKA (reference sequence). CDR3 protein: CSARDDGFSYNEQFF. The CDR3 DNA is TGCAGTGCTAGAGATGACGGGTTCTCCTACAATGAGCAGTTCTTC.

This clone occurred many times. The chain employs TRBV19 and TRBJ2-3; no clear D. V was trimmed by 3 bases and J by 2 bases, leaving 6 bases between them. The CDR3 contains 13 residues. From germline, CDR1 is LNHDA and CDR2 SQIVND (reference sequence). The CDR3 bases are TGTGCCAGTAGTATGGGGTACACAGATACGCAGTATTTT. The encoded protein is CASSMGYTDTQYF. Supplemented by reference TRBV19 and TRBJ2-3, the full variable domain reads DGGITQSPKYLFRKEGQNVTLSCEQNLNHDAMYWYRQDPGQGLRLIYYSQIVNDFQKGDIAEGYSVSREKKESFPLTVTSAQKNPTAFYLCASSMGYTDTQYFGPGTRLTVL.